This TCR beta chain was captured by sequencing in a study of blood T cells in healthy people across ages. Findings and limits, study-wide: Strong correlation linked observed beta diversity and percent naive T cells.

V was cut by 6 bases and J by 5 bases, with 16 bases left in between. Germline loops: CDR1 LGHDT, CDR2 YNNKEL (reference sequence). The CDR3 is 14 residues long. With a J-beta primer mix and a sample-barcoded 5' primer, a second PCR ran 7 to 11 cycles. MiXCR, run by TCRdb on the 5' RACE reads, gives a single entry per CDR3 protein. The sample lists 1.5 million to 2 million distinct CDR3 sequences, roughly 28% occurring once. As for this clonotype: Its matching antigen is unknown.

The sequence derives from a woman in her twenties or thirties in good health. Specimen: blood. The chain combines TRBV3-1 with TRBJ1-2, with D perhaps TRBD1 (6 bases). CDR3 loop: CASSLHRARYGYTF. The DNA of the CDR3 is TGTGCCAGCAGTCTACACAGGGCTCGGTATGGCTACACCTTC.